These T cell receptor beta chains were read from a single sample in a study of neoadjuvant anti-PD-1 for oral cavity cancer. Clones were sequenced by immunoSEQ multiplex PCR, and TCRdb holds only the in-frame ones, with some missing. The repertoire consists of 6,500 to 8,000 clones, with about 70% occurring once and the leading ten covering approximately 3.3%. The specimen comprised PBMCs, sampled before nivolumab (anti-PD-1) treatment. The receptor set was obtained from a person between 40 and 85 years old with oral cavity squamous cell carcinoma. Each CDR3 is given with its conserved first and last residue. Fields, in order: D gene, J gene, V gene, clone size, CDR3 protein, CDR3 DNA. The D gene is left open where the match is weak. The size field is filled for only some rows; it gives once, few, many or a size class.

d_call: .; j_call: TRBJ2-2; v_call: TRBV4-3; clone_size: .; cdr3_aa: CASSQVLTGELFF; cdr3_nt: TGCGCCAGCAGCCAAGTACTTACCGGGGAGCTGTTTTTT
d_call: .; j_call: TRBJ1-6; v_call: TRBV4-3; clone_size: .; cdr3_aa: CASSQEMAGAPLHF; cdr3_nt: TGCGCCAGCAGCCAAGAAATGGCAGGCGCACCCCTCCACTTT
d_call: .; j_call: TRBJ1-2; v_call: TRBV30; clone_size: once; cdr3_aa: CAWRREAVAGYTF; cdr3_nt: TGTGCCTGGAGAAGGGAAGCGGTGGCCGGCTACACCTTC
d_call: .; j_call: TRBJ2-5; v_call: TRBV6-1; clone_size: .; cdr3_aa: CASSEGQVVQETQYF; cdr3_nt: TGTGCCAGCAGTGAAGGACAGGTTGTACAAGAGACCCAGTACTTC
d_call: .; j_call: TRBJ1-2; v_call: TRBV15; clone_size: .; cdr3_aa: CATSRGTSNYGYTF; cdr3_nt: TGTGCCACCAGCAGAGGAACGAGTAACTATGGCTACACCTTC
d_call: TRBD1; j_call: TRBJ2-2; v_call: TRBV9; clone_size: .; cdr3_aa: CASSILPGQGGTGELFF; cdr3_nt: TGTGCCAGCAGCATCTTACCGGGACAGGGGGGCACCGGGGAGCTGTTTTTT
d_call: .; j_call: TRBJ1-4; v_call: TRBV6-1; clone_size: .; cdr3_aa: CASSLRTGGGEKLFF; cdr3_nt: TGTGCCAGCAGTCTCCGGACGGGTGGAGGGGAAAAACTGTTTTTT
d_call: TRBD2; j_call: TRBJ2-5; v_call: TRBV7-9; clone_size: .; cdr3_aa: CASSFRRGGQETQYF; cdr3_nt: TGTGCCAGCAGCTTCAGGCGGGGGGGCCAGGAGACCCAGTACTTC
d_call: .; j_call: TRBJ1-6; v_call: TRBV27; clone_size: .; cdr3_aa: CASSLFQTGGGKRSSPLHF; cdr3_nt: TGTGCCAGCAGTTTATTTCAAACAGGCGGGGGGAAGAGGAGTTCACCCCTCCACTTT
d_call: .; j_call: TRBJ1-1; v_call: TRBV7-2; clone_size: .; cdr3_aa: CASSLVQVGVGNTEAFF; cdr3_nt: TGTGCCAGCAGCTTAGTGCAGGTAGGGGTAGGGAACACTGAAGCTTTCTTT
d_call: .; j_call: TRBJ2-3; v_call: TRBV5-4; clone_size: .; cdr3_aa: CASSFGGGSSTDTQYF; cdr3_nt: TGTGCCAGCAGCTTTGGAGGTGGTAGTAGCACAGATACGCAGTATTTT
d_call: TRBD2; j_call: TRBJ2-1; v_call: TRBV10-2; clone_size: few; cdr3_aa: CASSLAGMYNEQFF; cdr3_nt: TGCGCCAGCAGCCTAGCGGGGATGTACAATGAGCAGTTCTTC
d_call: .; j_call: TRBJ1-1; v_call: TRBV18; clone_size: .; cdr3_aa: CASSPMGAEAFF; cdr3_nt: TGTGCCAGCTCACCCATGGGTGCTGAAGCTTTCTTT
d_call: TRBD1; j_call: TRBJ2-7; v_call: TRBV18; clone_size: few; cdr3_aa: CASSPPTGDPPEQYF; cdr3_nt: TGTGCCAGCTCACCACCGACAGGGGACCCACCTGAGCAGTACTTC
d_call: TRBD1; j_call: TRBJ2-7; v_call: TRBV5-1; clone_size: few; cdr3_aa: CASTPGTGELEQYF; cdr3_nt: TGCGCCAGCACCCCCGGGACAGGGGAGCTCGAGCAGTACTTC
d_call: .; j_call: TRBJ1-5; v_call: TRBV7-9; clone_size: few; cdr3_aa: CASSPPGEIQPQHF; cdr3_nt: TGTGCCAGCAGTCCCCCGGGTGAAATTCAGCCCCAGCATTTT